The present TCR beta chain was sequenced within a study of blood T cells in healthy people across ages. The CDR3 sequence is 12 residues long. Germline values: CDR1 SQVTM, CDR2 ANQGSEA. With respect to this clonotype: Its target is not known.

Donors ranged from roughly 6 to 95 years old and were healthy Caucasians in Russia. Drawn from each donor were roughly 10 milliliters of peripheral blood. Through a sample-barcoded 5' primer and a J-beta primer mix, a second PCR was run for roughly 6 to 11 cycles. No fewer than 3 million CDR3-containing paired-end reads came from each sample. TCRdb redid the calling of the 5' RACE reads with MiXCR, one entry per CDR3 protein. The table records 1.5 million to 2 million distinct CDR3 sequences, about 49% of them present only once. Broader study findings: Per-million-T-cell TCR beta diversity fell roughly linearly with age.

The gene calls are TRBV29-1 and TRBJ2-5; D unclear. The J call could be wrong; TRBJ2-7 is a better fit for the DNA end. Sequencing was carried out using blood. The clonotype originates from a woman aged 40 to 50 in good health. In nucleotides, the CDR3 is TGCAGCGTTGAGTCGGATACCTACGAGCAGTACTTC. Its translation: CSVESDTYEQYF.